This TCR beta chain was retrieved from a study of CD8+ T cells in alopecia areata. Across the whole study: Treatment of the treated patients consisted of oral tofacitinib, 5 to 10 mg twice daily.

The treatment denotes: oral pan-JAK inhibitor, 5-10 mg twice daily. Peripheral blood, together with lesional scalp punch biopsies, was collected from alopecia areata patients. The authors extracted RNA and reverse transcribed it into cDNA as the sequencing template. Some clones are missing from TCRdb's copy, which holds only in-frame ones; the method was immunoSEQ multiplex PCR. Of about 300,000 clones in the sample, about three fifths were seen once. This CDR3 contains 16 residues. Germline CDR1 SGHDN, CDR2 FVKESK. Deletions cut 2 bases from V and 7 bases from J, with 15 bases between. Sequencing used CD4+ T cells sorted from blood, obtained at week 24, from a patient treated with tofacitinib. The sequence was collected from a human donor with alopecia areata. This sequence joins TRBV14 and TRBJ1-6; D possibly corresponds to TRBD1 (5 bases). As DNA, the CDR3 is TGTGCCAGCAGCCAATATGCGGGACGCGAAAATTCACCCCTCCACTTT. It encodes CASSQYAGRENSPLHF.